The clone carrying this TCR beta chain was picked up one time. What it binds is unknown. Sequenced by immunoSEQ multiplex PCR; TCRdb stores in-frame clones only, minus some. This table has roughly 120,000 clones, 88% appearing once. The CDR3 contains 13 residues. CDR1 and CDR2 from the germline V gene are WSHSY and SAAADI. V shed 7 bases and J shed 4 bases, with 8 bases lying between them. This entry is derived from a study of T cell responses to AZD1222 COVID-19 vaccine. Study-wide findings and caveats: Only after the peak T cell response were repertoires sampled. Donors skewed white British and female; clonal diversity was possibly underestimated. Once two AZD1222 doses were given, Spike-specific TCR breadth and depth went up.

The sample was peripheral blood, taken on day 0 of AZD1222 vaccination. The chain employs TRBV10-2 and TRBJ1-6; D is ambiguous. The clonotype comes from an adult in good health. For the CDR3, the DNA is TGCGCCAGCATACCCAGTTATAATTCACCCCTCCACTTT. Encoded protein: CASIPSYNSPLHF.